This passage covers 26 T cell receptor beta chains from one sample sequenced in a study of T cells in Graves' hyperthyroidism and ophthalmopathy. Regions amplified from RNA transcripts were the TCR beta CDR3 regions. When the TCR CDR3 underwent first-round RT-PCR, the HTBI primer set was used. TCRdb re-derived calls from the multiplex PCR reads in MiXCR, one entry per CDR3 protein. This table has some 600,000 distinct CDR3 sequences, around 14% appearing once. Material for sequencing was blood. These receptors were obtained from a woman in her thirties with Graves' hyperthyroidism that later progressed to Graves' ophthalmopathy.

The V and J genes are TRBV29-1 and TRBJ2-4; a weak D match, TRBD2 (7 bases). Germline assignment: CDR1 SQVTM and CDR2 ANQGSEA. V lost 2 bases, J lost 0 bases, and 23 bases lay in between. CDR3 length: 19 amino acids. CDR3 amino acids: CSVERVLLGGALAKNIQYF. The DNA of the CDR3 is TGCAGCGTTGAACGTGTACTCCTGGGGGGGGCTCTAGCCAAAAACATTCAGTACTTC. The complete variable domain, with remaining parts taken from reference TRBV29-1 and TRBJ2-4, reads SAVISQKPSRDICQRGTSLTIQCQVDSQVTMMFWYRQQPGQSLTLIATANQGSEATYESGFVIDKFPISRPNLTFSTLTVSNMSPEDSSIYLCSVERVLLGGALAKNIQYFGAGTRLSVL.

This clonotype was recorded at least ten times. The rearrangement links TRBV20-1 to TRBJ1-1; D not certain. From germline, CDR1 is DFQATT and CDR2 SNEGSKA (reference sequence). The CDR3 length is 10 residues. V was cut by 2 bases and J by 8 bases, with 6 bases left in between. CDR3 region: CSARRGEAFF. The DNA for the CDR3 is TGCAGTGCTAGACGGGGAGAAGCTTTCTTT.

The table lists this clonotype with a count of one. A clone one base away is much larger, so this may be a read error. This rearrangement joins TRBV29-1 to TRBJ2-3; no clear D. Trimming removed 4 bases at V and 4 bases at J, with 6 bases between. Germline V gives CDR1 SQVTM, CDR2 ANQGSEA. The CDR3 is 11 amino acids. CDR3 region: CSVGKADTQYF. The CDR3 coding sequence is TGCAGCGTTGGAAAGGCAGATACGCAGTATTTT.

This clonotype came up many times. The CDR3 DNA reads TGTGCCAGCAGCAAACTTGGGACTGAAGCTTTCTTT. Translated, it gives CASSKLGTEAFF. The rearrangement uses TRBV3-1 and TRBJ1-1, with unresolved D. Germline loops: CDR1 LGHDT, CDR2 YNNKEL (reference sequence). The V and J ends lost 5 bases and 5 bases respectively, with 9 bases between them. This CDR3 is built from 12 residues.

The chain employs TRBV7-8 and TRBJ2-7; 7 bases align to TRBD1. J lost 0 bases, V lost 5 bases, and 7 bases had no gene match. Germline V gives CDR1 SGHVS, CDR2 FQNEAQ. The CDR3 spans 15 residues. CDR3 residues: CASSPLAGGSYEQYF. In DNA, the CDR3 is TGTGCCAGCAGCCCCTTGGCAGGGGGCTCCTACGAGCAGTACTTC.

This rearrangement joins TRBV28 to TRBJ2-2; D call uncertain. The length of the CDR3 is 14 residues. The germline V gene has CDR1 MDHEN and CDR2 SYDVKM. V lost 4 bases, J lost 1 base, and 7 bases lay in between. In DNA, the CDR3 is TGTGCCAGCAGTTGGTCAGGGAACACCGGGGAGCTGTTTTTT. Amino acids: CASSWSGNTGELFF.

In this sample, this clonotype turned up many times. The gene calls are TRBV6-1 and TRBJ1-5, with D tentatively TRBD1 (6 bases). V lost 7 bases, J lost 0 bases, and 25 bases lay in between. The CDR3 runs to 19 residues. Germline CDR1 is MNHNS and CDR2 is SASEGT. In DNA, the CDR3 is TGTGCCAGCATGCTGACACGACGGACAGAACATTATAGCAATCAGCCCCAGCATTTT. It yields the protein CASMLTRRTEHYSNQPQHF.

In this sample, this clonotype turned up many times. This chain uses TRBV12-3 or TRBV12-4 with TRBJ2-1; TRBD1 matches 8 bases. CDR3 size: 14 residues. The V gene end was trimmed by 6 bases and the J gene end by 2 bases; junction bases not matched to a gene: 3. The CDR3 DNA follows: TGTGCCAGCAGCCGGGACAGGACCTACAATGAGCAGTTCTTC. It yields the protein CASSRDRTYNEQFF.

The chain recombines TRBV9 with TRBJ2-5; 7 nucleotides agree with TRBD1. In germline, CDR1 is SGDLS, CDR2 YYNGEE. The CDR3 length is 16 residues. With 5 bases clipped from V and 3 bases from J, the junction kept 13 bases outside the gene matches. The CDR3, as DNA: TGTGCCAGCAGTCTCTCCCCCGACAGGGCTAAAGAGACCCAGTACTTC. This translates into CASSLSPDRAKETQYF.

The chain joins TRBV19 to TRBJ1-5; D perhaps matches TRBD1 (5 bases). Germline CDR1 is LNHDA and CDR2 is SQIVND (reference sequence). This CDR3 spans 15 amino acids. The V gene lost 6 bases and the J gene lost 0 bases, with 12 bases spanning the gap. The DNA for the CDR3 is TGTGCCAGTAGAACGACAGAGTATAGCAATCAGCCCCAGCATTTT. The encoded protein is CASRTTEYSNQPQHF.

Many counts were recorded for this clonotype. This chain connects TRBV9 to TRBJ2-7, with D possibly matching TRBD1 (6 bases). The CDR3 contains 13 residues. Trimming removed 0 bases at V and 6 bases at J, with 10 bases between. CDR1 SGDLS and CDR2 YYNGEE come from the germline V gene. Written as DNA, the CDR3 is TGTGCCAGCAGCGTAGGACAGGAAAGCGAGCAGTACTTC. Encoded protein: CASSVGQESEQYF.

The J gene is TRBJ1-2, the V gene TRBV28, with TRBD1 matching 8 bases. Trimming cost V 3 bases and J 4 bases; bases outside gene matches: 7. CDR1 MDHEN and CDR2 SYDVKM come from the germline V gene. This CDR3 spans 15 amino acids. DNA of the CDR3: TGTGCCAGCAGTTTCCCCGGGACAGGCTCCTATGGCTACACCTTC. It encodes CASSFPGTGSYGYTF.

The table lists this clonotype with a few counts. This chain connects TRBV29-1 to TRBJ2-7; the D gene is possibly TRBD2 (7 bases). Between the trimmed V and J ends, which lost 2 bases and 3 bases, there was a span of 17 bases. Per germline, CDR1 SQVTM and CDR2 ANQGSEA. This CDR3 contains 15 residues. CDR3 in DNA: TGCAGCGTTGAAAGGGGGGGGGGTGGGCACTACGAGCAGTACTTC. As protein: CSVERGGGGHYEQYF.

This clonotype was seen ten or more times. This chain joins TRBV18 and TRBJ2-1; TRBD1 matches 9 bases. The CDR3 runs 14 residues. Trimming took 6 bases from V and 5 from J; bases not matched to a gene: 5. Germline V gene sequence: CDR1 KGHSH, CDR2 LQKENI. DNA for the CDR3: TGTGCCAGCTCCCTACAGGGGGCGCACAATGAGCAGTTCTTC. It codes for CASSLQGAHNEQFF.

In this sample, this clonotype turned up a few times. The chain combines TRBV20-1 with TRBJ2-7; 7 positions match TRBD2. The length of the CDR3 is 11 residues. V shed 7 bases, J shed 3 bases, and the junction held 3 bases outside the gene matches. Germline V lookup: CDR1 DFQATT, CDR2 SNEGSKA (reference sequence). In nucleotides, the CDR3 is TGCAGTGGGGGACTACTCTACGAGCAGTACTTC. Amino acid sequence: CSGGLLYEQYF.

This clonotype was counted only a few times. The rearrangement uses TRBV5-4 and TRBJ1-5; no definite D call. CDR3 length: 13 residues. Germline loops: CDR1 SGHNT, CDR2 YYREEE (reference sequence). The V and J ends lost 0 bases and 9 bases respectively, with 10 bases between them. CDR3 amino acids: CASSLGGSGPQHF. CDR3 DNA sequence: TGTGCCAGCAGCTTGGGGGGTTCAGGGCCCCAGCATTTT.

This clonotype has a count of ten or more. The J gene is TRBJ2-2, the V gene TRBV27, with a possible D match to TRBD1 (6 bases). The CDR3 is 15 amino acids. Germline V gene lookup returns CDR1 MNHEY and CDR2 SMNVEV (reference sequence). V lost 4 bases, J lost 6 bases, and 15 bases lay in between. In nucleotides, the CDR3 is TGTGCCAGCAGTTCCTCCTTGGGACAATCCGGGGAGCTGTTTTTT. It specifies CASSSSLGQSGELFF.

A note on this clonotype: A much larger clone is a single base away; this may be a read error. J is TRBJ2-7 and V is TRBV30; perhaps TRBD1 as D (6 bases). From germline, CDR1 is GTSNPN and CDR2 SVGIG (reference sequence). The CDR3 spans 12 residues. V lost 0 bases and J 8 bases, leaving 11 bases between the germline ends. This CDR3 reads CAWSVQGNQQYV. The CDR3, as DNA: TGTGCCTGGAGTGTACAGGGAAATCAGCAGTACGTC.

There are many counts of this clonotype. CDR3 nucleotide sequence: TGTGCCAGCAGACCGACTAGCGGGGGGACTACAGATACGCAGTATTTT. It yields the protein CASRPTSGGTTDTQYF. The J gene is TRBJ2-3, the V gene TRBV12-3 or TRBV12-4; 13 nucleotides match TRBD2. The CDR3 loop spans 16 amino acids. The junction had 6 bases not matched to a gene; V was cut back by 6 bases and J by 3 bases.

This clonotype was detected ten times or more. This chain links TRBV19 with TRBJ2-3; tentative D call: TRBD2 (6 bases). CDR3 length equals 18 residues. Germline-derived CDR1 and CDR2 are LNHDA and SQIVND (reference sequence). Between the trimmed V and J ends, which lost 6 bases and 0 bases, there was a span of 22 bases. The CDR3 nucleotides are TGTGCCAGTAGCGGCCGCGGGGTTCTTCCTTCTAGCACAGATACGCAGTATTTT. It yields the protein CASSGRGVLPSSTDTQYF.

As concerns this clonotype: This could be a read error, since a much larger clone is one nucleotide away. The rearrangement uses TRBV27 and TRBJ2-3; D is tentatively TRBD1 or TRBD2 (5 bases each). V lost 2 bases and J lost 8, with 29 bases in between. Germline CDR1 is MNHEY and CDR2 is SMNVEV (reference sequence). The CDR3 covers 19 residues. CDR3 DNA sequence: TGTGCCAGCAGTTTAGAGCGACAGAGCGGTGGTCAGGGTGCAGGTACGCAGTATTTT. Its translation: CASSLERQSGGQGAGTQYF.

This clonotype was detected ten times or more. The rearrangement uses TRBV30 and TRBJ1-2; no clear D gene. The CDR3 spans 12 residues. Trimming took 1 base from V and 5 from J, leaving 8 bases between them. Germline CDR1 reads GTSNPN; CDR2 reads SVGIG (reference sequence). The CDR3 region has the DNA TGTGCCTGGAGTGCCCTCGGGTATGGCTACACCTTC. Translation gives CAWSALGYGYTF.

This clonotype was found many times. The CDR3, as DNA: TGTGCCAGCAGCAGGCCCGTGGGGGCCCACGAGCAGTACTTC. Its translation is CASSRPVGAHEQYF. The V and J genes are TRBV12-3 or TRBV12-4 and TRBJ2-7; possibly TRBD1 for D (6 bases). The CDR3 runs 14 residues. The V end was cut by 6 bases, the J end by 5 bases, with 17 bases between.

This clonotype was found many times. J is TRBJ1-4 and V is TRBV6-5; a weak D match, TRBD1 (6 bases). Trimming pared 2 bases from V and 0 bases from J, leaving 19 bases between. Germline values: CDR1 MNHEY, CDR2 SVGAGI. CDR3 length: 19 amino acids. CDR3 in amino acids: CASSYPLGGTHSTNEKLFF. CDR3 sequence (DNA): TGTGCCAGCAGTTACCCCTTGGGTGGGACACACTCAACTAATGAAAAACTGTTTTTT.

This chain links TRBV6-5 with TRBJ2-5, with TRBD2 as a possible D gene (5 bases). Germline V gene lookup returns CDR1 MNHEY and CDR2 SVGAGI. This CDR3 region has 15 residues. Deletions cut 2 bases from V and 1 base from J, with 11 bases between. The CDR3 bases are TGTGCCAGCAGTTACAGCGGACTCTCCCAAGAGACCCAGTACTTC. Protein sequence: CASSYSGLSQETQYF.

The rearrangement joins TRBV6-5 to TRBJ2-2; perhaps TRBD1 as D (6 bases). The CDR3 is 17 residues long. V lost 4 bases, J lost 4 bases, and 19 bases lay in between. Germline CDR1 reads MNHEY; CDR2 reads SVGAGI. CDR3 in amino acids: CASSSLPGTSITGELFF. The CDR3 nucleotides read TGTGCCAGCAGTTCTTTGCCCGGGACATCTATCACCGGGGAGCTGTTTTTT.